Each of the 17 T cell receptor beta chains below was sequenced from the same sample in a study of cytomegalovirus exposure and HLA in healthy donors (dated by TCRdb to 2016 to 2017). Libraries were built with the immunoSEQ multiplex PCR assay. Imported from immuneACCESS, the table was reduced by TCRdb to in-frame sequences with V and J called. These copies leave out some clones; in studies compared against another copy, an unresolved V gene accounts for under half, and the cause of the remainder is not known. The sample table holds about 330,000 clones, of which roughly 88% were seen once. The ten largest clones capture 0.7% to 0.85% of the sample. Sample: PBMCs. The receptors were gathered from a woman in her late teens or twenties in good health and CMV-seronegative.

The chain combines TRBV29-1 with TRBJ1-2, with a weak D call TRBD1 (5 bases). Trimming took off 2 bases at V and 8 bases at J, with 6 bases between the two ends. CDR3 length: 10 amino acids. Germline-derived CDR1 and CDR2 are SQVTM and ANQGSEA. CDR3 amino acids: CSVERGGYTF. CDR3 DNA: TGCAGCGTTGAAAGGGGCGGCTACACCTTC.

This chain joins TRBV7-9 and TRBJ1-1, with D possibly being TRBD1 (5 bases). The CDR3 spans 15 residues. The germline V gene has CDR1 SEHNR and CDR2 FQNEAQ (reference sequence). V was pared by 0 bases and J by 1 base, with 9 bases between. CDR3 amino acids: CASSLAQGKNTEAFF. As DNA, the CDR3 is TGTGCCAGCAGCTTAGCGCAGGGAAAGAACACTGAAGCTTTCTTT.

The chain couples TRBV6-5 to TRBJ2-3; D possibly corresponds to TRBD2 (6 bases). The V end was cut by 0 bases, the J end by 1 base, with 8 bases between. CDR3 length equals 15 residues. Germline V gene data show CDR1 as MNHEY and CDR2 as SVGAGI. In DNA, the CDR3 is TGTGCCAGCAGTTACTCGTCTAGCGGCACAGATACGCAGTATTTT. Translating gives CASSYSSSGTDTQYF.

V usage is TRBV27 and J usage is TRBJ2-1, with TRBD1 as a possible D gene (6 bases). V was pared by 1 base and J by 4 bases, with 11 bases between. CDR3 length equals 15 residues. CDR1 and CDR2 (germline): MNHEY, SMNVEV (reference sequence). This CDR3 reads CASSLLGQRYNEQFF. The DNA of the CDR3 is TGTGCCAGCAGTTTATTAGGACAGCGGTACAATGAGCAGTTCTTC.

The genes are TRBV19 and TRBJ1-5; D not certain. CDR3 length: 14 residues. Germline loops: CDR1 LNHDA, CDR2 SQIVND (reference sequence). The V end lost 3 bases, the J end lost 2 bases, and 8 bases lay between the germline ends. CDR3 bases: TGTGCCAGTAGTATGTTTAGTCGCAATCAGCCCCAGCATTTT. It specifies CASSMFSRNQPQHF.

CDR3 amino acids: CASSLLSGPYHEQFF. CDR3 DNA: TGTGCCAGCAGCTTGTTGAGCGGTCCTTACCATGAGCAGTTCTTC. The chain has TRBV5-4 and TRBJ2-1; weak D call: TRBD2 (5 bases). The germline V and J ends were trimmed by 1 base and 8 bases, with 16 bases remaining between them. Germline values: CDR1 SGHNT, CDR2 YYREEE (reference sequence). The CDR3 consists of 15 residues.

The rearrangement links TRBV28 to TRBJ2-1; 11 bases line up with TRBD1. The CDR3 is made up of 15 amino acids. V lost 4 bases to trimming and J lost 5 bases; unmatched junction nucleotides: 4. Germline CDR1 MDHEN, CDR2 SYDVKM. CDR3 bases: TGTGCCAGCAGTTCCGGACAGGGGGCCAACAATGAGCAGTTCTTC. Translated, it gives CASSSGQGANNEQFF.

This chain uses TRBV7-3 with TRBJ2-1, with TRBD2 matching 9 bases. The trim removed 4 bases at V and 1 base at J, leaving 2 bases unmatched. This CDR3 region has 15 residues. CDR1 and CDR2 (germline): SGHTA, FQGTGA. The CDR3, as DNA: TGTGCCAGCAGCTCCGGACTAGCGTCCTACAATGAGCAGTTCTTC. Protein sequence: CASSSGLASYNEQFF.

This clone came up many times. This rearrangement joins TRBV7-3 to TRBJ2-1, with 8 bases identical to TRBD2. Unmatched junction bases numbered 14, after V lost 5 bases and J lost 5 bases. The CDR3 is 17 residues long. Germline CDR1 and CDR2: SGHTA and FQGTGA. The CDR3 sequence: CASSPLGGAGGNNEQFF. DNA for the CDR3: TGTGCCAGCAGCCCACTAGGAGGGGCGGGAGGCAACAATGAGCAGTTCTTC.

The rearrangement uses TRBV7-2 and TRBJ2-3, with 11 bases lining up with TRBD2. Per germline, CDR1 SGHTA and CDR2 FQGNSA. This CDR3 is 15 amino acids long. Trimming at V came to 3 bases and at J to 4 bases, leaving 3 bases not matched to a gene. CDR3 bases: TGTGCCAGCAGCTTGGGACTAGCGGAAGCAGATACGCAGTATTTT. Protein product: CASSLGLAEADTQYF.

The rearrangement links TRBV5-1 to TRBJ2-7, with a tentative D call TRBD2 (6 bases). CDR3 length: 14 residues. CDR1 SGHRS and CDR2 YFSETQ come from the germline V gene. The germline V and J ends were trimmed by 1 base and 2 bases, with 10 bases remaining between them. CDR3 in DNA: TGCGCCAGCAGCTTGTCCGGCGGGGCCTACGAGCAGTACTTC. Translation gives CASSLSGGAYEQYF.

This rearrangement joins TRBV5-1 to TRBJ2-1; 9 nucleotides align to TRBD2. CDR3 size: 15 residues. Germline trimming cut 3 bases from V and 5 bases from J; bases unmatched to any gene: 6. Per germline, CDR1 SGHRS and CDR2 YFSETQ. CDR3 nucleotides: TGCGCCAGCAGCTCCTTAGCGGGAGTCAACAATGAGCAGTTCTTC. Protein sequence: CASSSLAGVNNEQFF.

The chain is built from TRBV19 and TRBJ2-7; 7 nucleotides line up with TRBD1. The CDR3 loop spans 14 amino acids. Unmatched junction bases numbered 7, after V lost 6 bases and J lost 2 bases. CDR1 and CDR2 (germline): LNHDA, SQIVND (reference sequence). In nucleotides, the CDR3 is TGTGCCAGTAGCCGGACAGGAAGAACCTACGAGCAGTACTTC. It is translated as CASSRTGRTYEQYF.

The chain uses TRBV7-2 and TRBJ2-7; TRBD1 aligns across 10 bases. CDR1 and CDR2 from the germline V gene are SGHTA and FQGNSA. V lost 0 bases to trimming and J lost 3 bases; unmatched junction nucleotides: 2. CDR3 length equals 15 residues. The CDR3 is CASSLAGQGSYEQYF. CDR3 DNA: TGTGCCAGCAGCTTAGCGGGACAGGGGAGCTACGAGCAGTACTTC. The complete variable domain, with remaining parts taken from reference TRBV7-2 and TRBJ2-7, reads GAGVSQSPSNKVTEKGKDVELRCDPISGHTALYWYRQSLGQGLEFLIYFQGNSAPDKSGLPSDRFSAERTGGSVSTLTIQRTQQEDSAVYLCASSLAGQGSYEQYFGPGTRLTVT.

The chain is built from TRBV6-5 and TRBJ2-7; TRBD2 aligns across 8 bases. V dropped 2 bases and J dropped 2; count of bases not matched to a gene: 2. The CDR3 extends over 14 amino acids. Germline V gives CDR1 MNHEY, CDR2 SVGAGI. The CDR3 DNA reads TGTGCCAGCAGTTACGGGCGGGAGGCCTACGAGCAGTACTTC. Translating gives CASSYGREAYEQYF.

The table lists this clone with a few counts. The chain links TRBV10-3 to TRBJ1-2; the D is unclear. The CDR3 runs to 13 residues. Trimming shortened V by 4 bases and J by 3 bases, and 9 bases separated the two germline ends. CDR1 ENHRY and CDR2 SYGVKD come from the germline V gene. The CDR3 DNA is TGTGCCATCAGTGTATTAGAAGACTATGGCTACACCTTC. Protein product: CAISVLEDYGYTF.

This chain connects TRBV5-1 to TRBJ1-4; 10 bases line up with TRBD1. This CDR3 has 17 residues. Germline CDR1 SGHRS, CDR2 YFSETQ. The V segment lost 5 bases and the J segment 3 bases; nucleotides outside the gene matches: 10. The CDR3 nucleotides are TGCGCCAGCAGATCCGGGGACAGGGGTCCTTCTAATGAAAAACTGTTTTTT. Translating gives CASRSGDRGPSNEKLFF. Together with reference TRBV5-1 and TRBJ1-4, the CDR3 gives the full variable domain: KAGVTQTPRYLIKTRGQQVTLSCSPISGHRSVSWYQQTPGQGLQFLFEYFSETQRNKGNFPGRFSGRQFSNSRSEMNVSTLELGDSALYLCASRSGDRGPSNEKLFFGSGTQLSVL.